Following are 17 T cell receptor beta chains from one sample sequenced in a study of T-cell memory formation after mild COVID-19. TCRdb reanalysed the 5' RACE reads using MiXCR and keeps one entry per CDR3 protein. This table holds about 140,000 distinct CDR3 sequences, less than 25% found once. The source material was PBMCs or a T cell subset sorted from them (not recorded which). The receptor set was obtained from an adult woman who had mild COVID-19 (a few samples of this study predate the infection). Cell type and time point are not known.

The chain uses TRBV29-1 and TRBJ1-1; the D gene is possibly TRBD1 (5 bases). Per the germline V gene, CDR1 is SQVTM and CDR2 is ANQGSEA. The CDR3 is made up of 13 amino acids. The V end lost 5 bases, the J end lost 0 bases, and 10 bases lay between the germline ends. This CDR3 reads CSVSQGLNTEAFF. The CDR3 DNA follows: TGCAGCGTTAGTCAGGGCCTGAACACTGAAGCTTTCTTT.

This clonotype was seen only a few times. CDR3 in amino acids: CASSPANTEAFF. CDR3 bases: TGTGCCAGCAGCCCAGCTAACACTGAAGCTTTCTTT. The genes are TRBV7-9 and TRBJ1-1; D not resolved. The V gene lost 5 bases and the J gene lost 2 bases, with 6 bases spanning the gap. This CDR3 spans 12 amino acids. Germline CDR1 and CDR2: SEHNR and FQNEAQ (reference sequence).

This clonotype has just a few counts. The chain couples TRBV4-1 to TRBJ1-4, with 9 bases that match TRBD1. The CDR3 length is 12 residues. V gave up 3 bases and J gave up 13 bases; unmatched junction bases: 3. From germline, CDR1 is MGHRA and CDR2 YSYEKL. The CDR3 region has the DNA TGCGCCAGCAGCCAGGGACAGGGTAGACTGTTTTTT. This encodes CASSQGQGRLFF.

CDR3 DNA sequence: TGTGCCAGCAGCCCGGGACTAGCGGGGGACACAGATACGCAGTATTTT. Translated, it gives CASSPGLAGDTDTQYF. J is TRBJ2-3 and V is TRBV3-1; 14 nucleotides match TRBD2. J lost 2 bases, V lost 4 bases, and 2 bases had no gene match. The germline V gene encodes CDR1 LGHDT and CDR2 YNNKEL (reference sequence). There are 16 residues in the CDR3.

This chain uses TRBV4-1 with TRBJ1-1, with TRBD1 matching over 7 bases. The trim removed 0 bases at V and 0 bases at J, leaving 4 bases unmatched. Germline CDR1 is MGHRA and CDR2 is YSYEKL. This CDR3 is built from 16 residues. The CDR3 DNA follows: TGCGCCAGCAGCCAAGAGGGGGGACAGCTGAACACTGAAGCTTTCTTT. It codes for CASSQEGGQLNTEAFF.

This chain uses TRBV6-1 with TRBJ2-2; D perhaps matches TRBD2 (5 bases). Germline V gives CDR1 MNHNS, CDR2 SASEGT. The germline V and J ends were trimmed by 0 bases and 1 base, with 6 bases remaining between them. This CDR3 has 15 amino acids. CDR3 amino acids: CASSEAAGNTGELFF. The CDR3, as DNA: TGTGCCAGCAGTGAAGCGGCGGGGAACACCGGGGAGCTGTTTTTT.

The gene calls are TRBV6-5 and TRBJ2-5; possible D gene TRBD2, 5 bases. The V gene lost 4 bases and the J gene lost 5 bases, with 14 bases spanning the gap. Per the germline V gene, CDR1 is MNHEY and CDR2 is SVGAGI. The CDR3 is made up of 14 amino acids. The CDR3 reads CASSLSGPDETQYF. The CDR3 DNA sequence: TGTGCCAGCAGTTTGAGCGGACCTGACGAGACCCAGTACTTC.

The chain couples TRBV12-3 or TRBV12-4 to TRBJ2-2; possibly TRBD2 for D (6 bases). The CDR3 loop spans 14 amino acids. V was trimmed by 3 bases and J by 3 bases, leaving 8 bases between them. Here the CDR3 reads CASSLRDYTGELFF. The CDR3 nucleotides read TGTGCCAGCAGTTTGCGGGACTACACCGGGGAGCTGTTTTTT.

This clonotype was picked up many times. This chain connects TRBV5-1 to TRBJ2-7, with TRBD1 matching over 8 bases. Germline loops: CDR1 SGHRS, CDR2 YFSETQ. This CDR3 has 16 amino acids. J gave up 0 bases and V 7 bases, and 12 bases lay outside the gene matches. CDR3 in amino acids: CASALLPGTGSYEQYF. The CDR3 bases are TGCGCCAGCGCGCTCCTCCCCGGGACAGGCTCCTACGAGCAGTACTTC.

This chain links TRBV28 with TRBJ2-5, with TRBD1 identical over 11 bases. CDR3 length: 15 residues. With 6 bases clipped from V and 5 bases from J, the junction kept 8 bases outside the gene matches. Looked up from germline, CDR1 is MDHEN and CDR2 is SYDVKM. CDR3 bases: TGTGCCAGCAGCCCGGACAGGGGGCGAAGGGAGACCCAGTACTTC. Amino acid sequence: CASSPDRGRRETQYF. The full variable domain, with the rest looked up from reference TRBV28 and TRBJ2-5, is DVKVTQSSRYLVKRTGEKVFLECVQDMDHENMFWYRQDPGLGLRLIYFSYDVKMKEKGDIPEGYSVSREKKERFSLILESASTNQTSMYLCASSPDRGRRETQYFGPGTRLLVL.

A few counts support this clonotype. One end of the junction is discordant with germline, which a read error may explain. The V and J genes are TRBV7-7 and TRBJ2-7; D not certain. The CDR3 has 15 amino acids. The germline V gene encodes CDR1 SSHAT and CDR2 FNYEAQ (reference sequence). This CDR3 is CASSLGEAASYEQYF. Written as DNA, the CDR3 is TGTGCTAGCAGCTTAGGTGAGGCGGCTAGCTACGAGCAGTACTTC.

The chain employs TRBV11-2 and TRBJ1-1, with D maybe TRBD1 (5 bases). Germline V gene data show CDR1 as SGHAT and CDR2 as FQNNGV. The V and J ends lost 3 bases and 1 base respectively, with 12 bases between them. The CDR3 is 15 residues long. This CDR3 reads CASSFYLQGNTEAFF. CDR3 nucleotides: TGTGCCAGCAGCTTCTACCTCCAGGGGAACACTGAAGCTTTCTTT. Looking up the rest from reference TRBV11-2 and TRBJ1-1 gives the full variable domain: EAGVAQSPRYKIIEKRQSVAFWCNPISGHATLYWYQQILGQGPKLLIQFQNNGVVDDSQLPKDRFSAERLKGVDSTLKIQPAKLEDSAVYLCASSFYLQGNTEAFFGQGTRLTVV.

J is TRBJ1-5 and V is TRBV4-1; D gene ambiguous. The CDR3 consists of 15 residues. Germline assignment: CDR1 MGHRA and CDR2 YSYEKL. V lost 1 base and J 3 bases, leaving 10 bases between the germline ends. The chain's CDR3 is CASSQGNILNQPQHF. In DNA form, the CDR3 reads TGCGCCAGCAGCCAAGGAAACATACTCAATCAGCCCCAGCATTTT.

This clonotype was counted between two and nine times. V is TRBV30 and J is TRBJ1-2; D not resolved. The V and J ends lost 5 bases and 4 bases respectively, with 11 bases between them. This CDR3 has 12 residues. Germline lookup yields CDR1 GTSNPN and CDR2 SVGIG (reference sequence). In nucleotides, the CDR3 is TGTGCCTGGGGAGACGTGGGCTATGGCTACACCTTC. This gives the protein CAWGDVGYGYTF.

The chain uses TRBV7-3 and TRBJ2-3; 10 bases line up with TRBD2. Unmatched junction bases numbered 0, after V lost 2 bases and J lost 1 base. CDR1 and CDR2 (germline): SGHTA, FQGTGA. CDR3 length: 15 amino acids. The CDR3 nucleotides read TGTGCCAGCAGCTTAGGGACTAGCGGCACAGATACGCAGTATTTT. Translating gives CASSLGTSGTDTQYF.

The CDR3 bases are TGTGCCAGCAGCCCCGGGGACTTTAGCAATCAGCCCCAGCATTTT. As protein: CASSPGDFSNQPQHF. The gene calls are TRBV4-2 and TRBJ1-5; D perhaps matches TRBD1 (5 bases). The CDR3 contains 15 residues. Germline CDR1 is LGHNA and CDR2 is YNFKEQ. Deletions cut 4 bases from V and 0 bases from J, with 10 bases between.

The chain recombines TRBV7-6 with TRBJ2-7, with TRBD1 as a possible D gene (5 bases). Germline V gene sequence: CDR1 SGHVS, CDR2 FNYEAQ. The CDR3 runs to 15 residues. Trimming took 2 bases from V and 0 from J, leaving 11 bases between them. The CDR3 DNA is TGTGCCAGCAGCTTATATGGCGACAGCTCCTACGAGCAGTACTTC. Translation: CASSLYGDSSYEQYF.